The 31 T cell receptor beta chains reported below all come from one sample, sequenced in a study of Ad26.COV2.S vaccination and SARS-CoV-2 variants (dated by TCRdb to about 2021). According to the study, the label for this sample's time point signals: individuals recovered from natural SARS-CoV-2 infection. The protocol used for the library was the immunoSEQ multiplex PCR assay. TCRdb limited this immuneACCESS table to in-frame rearrangements with V and J called. A share of clones is missing; checked studies link under half to unresolved V genes, and the rest is unexplained. The sample records more than 85,000 clones, around 82% of which are singletons. In total, the top ten clones hold roughly 17% of the sample. Material: peripheral blood, obtained after recovery from COVID-19. These receptors originate from a human donor who had recovered from COVID-19.

The V gene is TRBV13, the J gene TRBJ2-5, with D tentatively TRBD1 or TRBD2 (6 bases each). CDR1 and CDR2 from the germline V gene are PRHDT and FYEKMQ (reference sequence). Trimming took 0 bases from V and 5 from J, leaving 10 bases between them. The CDR3 contains 14 residues. The CDR3 coding sequence is TGTGCCAGCAGCTTAGGGGGGGGCGCGGAGACCCAGTACTTC. Encoded protein: CASSLGGGAETQYF.

The CDR3 protein is CASSFGGAGANVLTF. The CDR3 coding sequence is TGTGCCAGCAGTTTTGGTGGGGCTGGGGCCAACGTCCTGACTTTC. The V call is TRBV25-1, the J call TRBJ2-6; no definite D call. The length of the CDR3 is 15 residues. Germline CDR1 is MGHDK and CDR2 is SYGVNS. Trimming left V 5 bases short and J 2 bases short, with 10 bases between.

This clone has just a few counts. J is TRBJ1-1 and V is TRBV2; D not resolved. This CDR3 is 11 amino acids long. Germline-derived CDR1 and CDR2 are SNHLY and FYNNEI. V was shortened by 6 bases and J by 11 bases, with 13 bases between the two germline ends. The CDR3 coding sequence is TGTGCCAGCAGGATGGTGGGTACCGCTTTCTTT. This codes for CASRMVGTAFF.

This clone is a singleton in its sample. This chain uses TRBV28 with TRBJ2-3; 8 bases agree with TRBD2. This CDR3 region has 15 residues. The V segment lost 6 bases and the J segment 4 bases; nucleotides outside the gene matches: 9. Germline values: CDR1 MDHEN, CDR2 SYDVKM. The CDR3 is CASSTPGLASDTQYF. CDR3 in DNA: TGTGCCAGCAGCACCCCCGGACTAGCATCAGATACGCAGTATTTT.

The chain is built from TRBV7-9 and TRBJ2-3; maybe TRBD2 (7 bases). V shed 4 bases and J shed 2 bases, with 16 bases lying between them. Germline loops: CDR1 SEHNR, CDR2 FQNEAQ (reference sequence). This CDR3 spans 16 amino acids. The CDR3 nucleotides read TGTGCCAGCAGCTCGTCCCTGCGGGGGCACACAGATACGCAGTATTTT. Translating gives CASSSSLRGHTDTQYF.

This clone was observed once. This chain connects TRBV6-5 to TRBJ2-7; the D gene is possibly TRBD1 (6 bases). V was clipped by 4 bases and J by 4 bases, with 11 bases between them. The V gene's germline CDR1 is MNHEY and CDR2 SVGAGI. The CDR3 sequence is 13 residues long. The CDR3: CASSLQGTYEQYF. CDR3 coding DNA: TGTGCCAGCAGTTTACAGGGAACTTACGAGCAGTACTTC.

The chain links TRBV19 to TRBJ1-1, with 7 bases matching TRBD1. Germline values: CDR1 LNHDA, CDR2 SQIVND (reference sequence). This CDR3 comprises 14 residues. J gave up 4 bases and V 5 bases, and 7 bases lay outside the gene matches. CDR3 sequence: CASSRQGWGTEAFF. The CDR3 nucleotides are TGTGCCAGTAGTCGACAGGGTTGGGGCACTGAAGCTTTCTTT.

The chain links TRBV28 to TRBJ2-6; tentative D call: TRBD1 (7 bases). Trimming left V 5 bases short and J 4 bases short, with 12 bases between. The CDR3 totals 15 residues. The germline V gene encodes CDR1 MDHEN and CDR2 SYDVKM. The CDR3 sequence is CASSKGAGGANVLTF. CDR3 nucleotide sequence: TGTGCCAGCAGTAAGGGGGCGGGGGGGGCCAACGTCCTGACTTTC.

V and J are TRBV10-3 and TRBJ1-1; TRBD1 agrees at 7 bases. The junction had 10 bases not matched to a gene; V was cut back by 6 bases and J by 0 bases. The CDR3 covers 16 residues. Germline V lookup: CDR1 ENHRY, CDR2 SYGVKD. CDR3 in DNA: TGTGCCATCAGACCTACACGGGACAGCATGAACACTGAAGCTTTCTTT. This sequence encodes CAIRPTRDSMNTEAFF.

This chain links TRBV4-1 with TRBJ2-1, with TRBD1 matching over 7 bases. V gave up 0 bases and J gave up 2 bases; unmatched junction bases: 4. CDR3 size: 16 residues. Germline CDR1 reads MGHRA; CDR2 reads YSYEKL. CDR3 sequence reads: CASSQEGTAPYNEQFF. CDR3 DNA: TGCGCCAGCAGCCAAGAGGGGACAGCCCCCTACAATGAGCAGTTCTTC.

The rearrangement joins TRBV7-2 to TRBJ2-1, with D tentatively TRBD1 (6 bases). CDR3 size: 15 residues. Trimming stripped 8 bases from V and 0 bases from J, with 14 bases between. CDR1 is SGHTA and CDR2 is FQGNSA in the germline V gene. CDR3: CASVGASSSYNEQFF. CDR3 sequence (DNA): TGTGCCAGCGTGGGGGCGTCCAGCTCCTACAATGAGCAGTTCTTC.

This clone is a singleton in its sample. The rearrangement joins TRBV2 to TRBJ1-5; D possibly corresponds to TRBD1 (5 bases). Per germline, CDR1 SNHLY and CDR2 FYNNEI. The CDR3 contains 15 residues. V lost 6 bases to trimming and J lost 2 bases, with 14 bases between them. CDR3: CASSSMGEGNQPQHF. In nucleotides, the CDR3 is TGTGCCAGCAGCTCAATGGGGGAGGGCAATCAGCCCCAGCATTTT.

J is TRBJ1-3 and V is TRBV18; TRBD1 might be the D (6 bases). The V gene lost 3 bases and the J gene lost 1 base, with 10 bases spanning the gap. The CDR3 has 15 amino acids. CDR1 and CDR2 from the germline V gene are KGHSH and LQKENI. CDR3 sequence reads: CASSPQGISGNTIYF. DNA of the CDR3: TGTGCCAGCTCACCGCAGGGGATTTCTGGAAACACCATATATTTT.

The rearrangement uses TRBV28 and TRBJ1-5; D not resolved. Germline V gene lookup returns CDR1 MDHEN and CDR2 SYDVKM. The CDR3 length is 16 residues. V was trimmed by 1 base and J by 2 bases, leaving 12 bases between them. The chain's CDR3 is CASSLFDGRGNQPQHF. The CDR3, as DNA: TGTGCCAGCAGTTTATTTGACGGGAGGGGCAATCAGCCCCAGCATTTT.

CDR3 nucleotides: TGCGCCAGCAGCCAAGAGTGGGATTTTAGGTTTGCGGCCTACGAGCAGTACTTC. This encodes CASSQEWDFRFAAYEQYF. This chain joins TRBV4-3 and TRBJ2-7; D gene uncertain. The germline gives CDR1 LGHNA, CDR2 YSLEER. The CDR3 runs 18 residues. Trimming stripped 0 bases from V and 2 bases from J, with 20 bases between.

The chain carries TRBV28 and TRBJ1-2; D gene unclear. Germline loops: CDR1 MDHEN, CDR2 SYDVKM. Between the trimmed V and J ends, which lost 7 bases and 5 bases, there was a span of 11 bases. The CDR3 contains 12 residues. The CDR3 spells CASNGVGYGYTF. The CDR3 DNA reads TGTGCCAGCAATGGGGTTGGATATGGCTACACCTTC.

V and J are TRBV6-2 or TRBV6-3 and TRBJ2-1, with D perhaps matching TRBD1 (5 bases). Germline CDR1 MNHEY, CDR2 SVGEGT. Trimming removed 5 bases at V and 7 bases at J, with 9 bases between. There are 12 residues in the CDR3. CDR3 loop: CASSQGVNEQFF. CDR3 sequence (DNA): TGTGCCAGCAGTCAAGGGGTGAATGAGCAGTTCTTC.

This clone was found a few times. The V call is TRBV30, the J call TRBJ1-5; tentatively, D is TRBD1 (6 bases). The V end was cut by 0 bases, the J end by 2 bases, with 14 bases between. The CDR3 spans 16 residues. In germline, CDR1 is GTSNPN, CDR2 SVGIG (reference sequence). This CDR3 reads CAWSVWRGQGNQPQHF. CDR3 nucleotides: TGTGCCTGGAGTGTATGGCGGGGACAAGGCAATCAGCCCCAGCATTTT.

The rearrangement links TRBV28 to TRBJ2-5; the match to TRBD1 covers 9 bases. The CDR3 is 16 amino acids. From germline, CDR1 is MDHEN and CDR2 SYDVKM. V lost 4 bases, J lost 4 bases, and 10 bases stayed unmatched. The CDR3 bases are TGTGCCAGCAGTTCCCTGACAGGGGGATCCCGAGAGACCCAGTACTTC. Its translation is CASSSLTGGSRETQYF.

This clone was observed a single time. J is TRBJ1-6 and V is TRBV6-5; the D is unclear. The ends were cut back, 5 bases at V and 18 bases at J, with 17 bases in the middle. Germline loops: CDR1 MNHEY, CDR2 SVGAGI. CDR3 length equals 12 residues. CDR3 bases: TGTGCCAGCAGTAATGGACGCTCCGGCACCCACTTT. Protein sequence: CASSNGRSGTHF.

This chain joins TRBV2 and TRBJ2-5; D is unclear. V was clipped by 6 bases and J by 2 bases, with 13 bases between them. Germline assignment: CDR1 SNHLY and CDR2 FYNNEI. CDR3 length: 14 residues. CDR3: CASRPVLHQETQYF. The CDR3 nucleotides read TGTGCCAGCAGACCCGTATTACATCAAGAGACCCAGTACTTC.

The table lists this clone with a count of one. This chain uses TRBV5-6 with TRBJ2-2; D might be TRBD2 (7 bases). The CDR3 sequence is 16 residues long. V gave up 1 base and J gave up 3 bases, with 13 bases separating them. The germline V gene has CDR1 SGHDT and CDR2 YYEEEE. In nucleotides, the CDR3 is TGTGCCAGCAGCTTGTACGGGGGGCCGTACACCGGGGAGCTGTTTTTT. It specifies CASSLYGGPYTGELFF.

This clone was counted a single time. The sample has other DNA sequences that encode this CDR3 too. J is TRBJ2-1 and V is TRBV19; D possibly corresponds to TRBD1 (6 bases). V shed 9 bases and J shed 1 base, with 13 bases lying between them. Per germline, CDR1 LNHDA and CDR2 SQIVND (reference sequence). This CDR3 has 14 amino acids. The CDR3 spells CASNSRGSYNEQFF. The CDR3 bases are TGTGCCAGCAATTCCAGGGGATCCTACAATGAGCAGTTCTTC. The complete variable domain, with remaining parts taken from reference TRBV19 and TRBJ2-1, reads DGGITQSPKYLFRKEGQNVTLSCEQNLNHDAMYWYRQDPGQGLRLIYYSQIVNDFQKGDIAEGYSVSREKKESFPLTVTSAQKNPTAFYLCASNSRGSYNEQFFGPGTRLTVL.

This clone occurred once. The genes are TRBV7-3 and TRBJ2-5, with unresolved D. The CDR3 runs to 13 residues. Germline CDR1 SGHTA, CDR2 FQGTGA. Deletions cut 5 bases from V and 5 bases from J, with 12 bases between. The CDR3 reads CASSPDVTETQYF. The CDR3 DNA is TGTGCCAGCAGCCCGGACGTTACGGAGACCCAGTACTTC.

The chain is built from TRBV4-3 and TRBJ1-2, with 7 bases that match TRBD1. Germline loops: CDR1 LGHNA, CDR2 YSLEER. Trimming at V came to 0 bases and at J to 1 base, leaving 2 bases not matched to a gene. CDR3 length: 15 amino acids. For the CDR3, the DNA is TGCGCCAGCAGCCAAGACCCAGGGGGTAACTATGGCTACACCTTC. It codes for CASSQDPGGNYGYTF.

This clone was counted between two and nine times. This chain uses TRBV5-1 with TRBJ1-1; 8 nucleotides line up with TRBD1. This CDR3 contains 16 residues. With V trimmed by 5 bases and J by 0 bases, 9 bases remained unmatched. Germline CDR1 reads SGHRS; CDR2 reads YFSETQ. CDR3 region: CASRRAGGSLNTEAFF. In nucleotides, the CDR3 is TGCGCCAGCAGGAGGGCAGGGGGCTCGTTGAACACTGAAGCTTTCTTT.

The V gene is TRBV7-9, the J gene TRBJ2-7; 11 nucleotides match TRBD1. Trimming at V came to 5 bases and at J to 4 bases, leaving 4 bases not matched to a gene. This CDR3 contains 14 residues. Germline V gives CDR1 SEHNR, CDR2 FQNEAQ (reference sequence). The chain's CDR3 is CASSPGDRGYEQYF. CDR3 coding DNA: TGTGCCAGCAGCCCGGGGGACAGGGGGTACGAGCAGTACTTC.

This clone has only one observation. The gene calls are TRBV3-1 (or the pseudogene TRBV3-2) and TRBJ2-3, with D hard to call. There are 13 residues in the CDR3. Trimming took off 0 bases at V and 8 bases at J, with 9 bases between the two ends. Germline CDR1 LGHDT, CDR2 YNNKEL (reference sequence). CDR3 coding DNA: TGTGCCAGCAGCCAAGATCCTTTGTCTACGCAGTATTTT. As protein: CASSQDPLSTQYF.

The V call is TRBV11-3, the J call TRBJ2-5, with unresolved D. V lost 1 base and J 2 bases, leaving 5 bases between the germline ends. Per the germline V gene, CDR1 is SGHNT and CDR2 is YENEEA. The CDR3 is 13 amino acids. CDR3 protein: CASSLGYQETQYF. The CDR3 coding sequence is TGTGCCAGCAGCTTAGGGTATCAAGAGACCCAGTACTTC. The full variable domain, its missing parts supplied by reference TRBV11-3 and TRBJ2-5, is EAGVVQSPRYKIIEKKQPVAFWCNPISGHNTLYWYLQNLGQGPELLIRYENEEAVDDSQLPKDRFSAERLKGVDSTLKIQPAELGDSAVYLCASSLGYQETQYFGPGTRLLVL.

This chain uses TRBV6-2 or TRBV6-3 with TRBJ2-7, with 7 bases fitting TRBD1. This CDR3 comprises 17 residues. The trim removed 4 bases at V and 2 bases at J, leaving 14 bases unmatched. CDR1 is MNHEY and CDR2 is SVGEGT in the germline V gene. The DNA for the CDR3 is TGTGCCAGCAGTTCCCCCCTCAGGGACAGTGGTACCTACGAGCAGTACTTC. Amino acid sequence: CASSSPLRDSGTYEQYF.

For the CDR3, the DNA is TGTGCCAGCTCACCCGGGGGGAACAGGGAGGTGCAGTACTTC. Protein: CASSPGGNREVQYF. V and J are TRBV18 and TRBJ2-7, with a possible D match to TRBD2 (7 bases). V was cut by 3 bases and J by 9 bases, with 18 bases left in between. Germline assignment: CDR1 KGHSH and CDR2 LQKENI. The CDR3 runs to 14 residues.